Following are 4 T cell receptor beta chains from one sample sequenced in a study of T cells in Graves' hyperthyroidism and ophthalmopathy. RNA transcripts were the template for amplifying TCR beta CDR3 regions. RT-PCR in the first round (using the HTBI primer set) targeted the TCR CDR3. Via MiXCR, TCRdb re-called the multiplex PCR reads, giving one row per CDR3 protein. Altogether under 550,000 distinct CDR3 sequences are present, roughly an eighth being singletons, with the ten largest covering about 5%. Material for sequencing was blood. These receptors originate from a woman under 30 with Graves' hyperthyroidism.

This clonotype was counted at least ten times. The chain employs TRBV18 and TRBJ2-7, with no clear D. The germline gives CDR1 KGHSH, CDR2 LQKENI. V was cut by 2 bases and J by 5 bases, with 19 bases left in between. There are 16 residues in the CDR3. DNA for the CDR3: TGTGCCAGCTCACCAAGTTCGGTAAGGCCCCGGGACGAGCAGTACTTC. Protein: CASSPSSVRPRDEQYF.

This clonotype was seen more than once but under ten times. The junction shows a germline mismatch at one end, possibly a read error. The chain carries TRBV4-1 and TRBJ2-7; D remains unclear. This CDR3 region has 15 residues. Looked up from germline, CDR1 is MGHRA and CDR2 is YSYEKL. The CDR3 DNA follows: TGCGCCAGCAGCCAAGACCAGCGCAGCTCCTACGAGCGGTACTTC. It codes for CASSQDQRSSYERYF.

This clonotype occurred a few times. This chain connects TRBV15 to TRBJ1-1; D unresolved. Germline values: CDR1 LNHNV, CDR2 YYDKDF (reference sequence). The V gene lost 0 bases and the J gene lost 4 bases, with 12 bases spanning the gap. The CDR3 extends over 15 amino acids. The CDR3 DNA sequence: TGTGCCACCAGCAGAGATATACCGGGGATCACTGAAGCTTTCTTT. This sequence encodes CATSRDIPGITEAFF.

In its sample, this clonotype was seen many times. The chain carries TRBV6-1 and TRBJ2-3; TRBD1 aligns across 7 bases. With V trimmed by 6 bases and J by 5 bases, 11 bases remained unmatched. CDR1 MNHNS and CDR2 SASEGT come from the germline V gene. This CDR3 has 15 residues. CDR3 DNA: TGTGCCAGCAGAGAGGGGGCGCAGAATGGAGATACGCAGTATTTT. Its translation is CASREGAQNGDTQYF.